This passage covers 25 T cell receptor beta chains from one sample sequenced in a study of cytomegalovirus exposure and HLA in healthy donors. Vbeta (60) and Jbeta (13) primers were used in the PCR. Using immunoSEQ multiplex PCR, the repertoire was profiled, and TCRdb retains in-frame clones only, with some absent. Seen here are about 210,000 clones, about four fifths observed once, and the top ten hold about 9.4%. Sequenced input: PBMCs. These TCRs come from a woman between 45 and 65 years old in good health and CMV-seropositive.

The chain joins TRBV19 to TRBJ1-2; TRBD1 might be the D (5 bases). The CDR3 runs to 13 residues. CDR1 and CDR2 (germline): LNHDA, SQIVND (reference sequence). Trimming cost V 6 bases and J 4 bases, with 12 bases left between them. The DNA of the CDR3 is TGTGCCAGTAGGAGTCAGGGTTTCTATGGCTACACCTTC. Encoded protein: CASRSQGFYGYTF.

The chain is built from TRBV2 and TRBJ1-5, with D maybe TRBD1 (5 bases). The germline V gene has CDR1 SNHLY and CDR2 FYNNEI. The CDR3 loop spans 15 amino acids. V was trimmed by 6 bases and J by 7 bases, leaving 19 bases between them. The CDR3 spells CASRVQARAGQPQHF. CDR3 in DNA: TGTGCCAGCAGAGTACAGGCGCGAGCCGGGCAGCCCCAGCATTTT.

This clone is a singleton in its sample. This chain links TRBV18 with TRBJ2-1, with D perhaps TRBD2 (6 bases). The V gene's germline CDR1 is KGHSH and CDR2 LQKENI. The V end was cut by 0 bases, the J end by 2 bases, with 8 bases between. This CDR3 region has 15 residues. Here the CDR3 reads CASSPPEGTYNEQFF. CDR3 DNA sequence: TGTGCCAGCTCACCACCGGAGGGCACCTACAATGAGCAGTTCTTC.

The chain is built from TRBV6-6 and TRBJ1-5; TRBD1 matches 9 bases. The J segment lost 6 bases and the V segment lost 6 bases, leaving 6 bases of the junction unmatched. The CDR3 is 14 residues long. The V gene's germline CDR1 is MNHNY and CDR2 SVGAGI (reference sequence). This CDR3 reads CASRQGARIQPQHF. For the CDR3, the DNA is TGTGCCAGCAGACAGGGGGCGCGAATTCAGCCCCAGCATTTT.

This clone appeared a single time. V and J are TRBV7-6 and TRBJ1-5; no definite D call. Trimming removed 5 bases from V and 1 base from J, with 21 bases in between. This CDR3 contains 18 residues. CDR1 is SGHVS and CDR2 is FNYEAQ in the germline V gene. The CDR3 loop is CASSPAYRHLESNQPQHF. In nucleotides, the CDR3 is TGTGCCAGCAGCCCAGCCTACCGACACCTCGAAAGCAATCAGCCCCAGCATTTT.

The chain couples TRBV4-1 to TRBJ1-5; 11 positions match TRBD1. Trimming took 1 base from V and 4 from J; bases not matched to a gene: 0. This CDR3 has 15 residues. Germline V gene lookup returns CDR1 MGHRA and CDR2 YSYEKL. The CDR3 DNA reads as TGCGCCAGCAGCCAAGGGGACAGGGGGAATCAGCCCCAGCATTTT. Its translation is CASSQGDRGNQPQHF.

This clone was seen more than once but under ten times. V and J are TRBV4-2 and TRBJ1-2; D is ambiguous. The CDR3 is 13 amino acids. The germline V gene encodes CDR1 LGHNA and CDR2 YNFKEQ. V was pared by 0 bases and J by 7 bases, with 9 bases between. The CDR3 spells CASSQEEISGYTF. CDR3 in DNA: TGTGCCAGCAGCCAAGAGGAGATTTCTGGCTACACCTTC.

V and J are TRBV5-6 and TRBJ1-1, with D unclear. CDR1 and CDR2 (germline): SGHDT, YYEEEE. V gave up 4 bases and J gave up 5 bases, with 9 bases separating them. The CDR3 extends over 12 amino acids. The CDR3 nucleotides are TGTGCCAGCAGCAAGGGAGGGACTGAAGCTTTCTTT. This codes for CASSKGGTEAFF.

This chain uses TRBV5-1 with TRBJ1-2; tentatively, D is TRBD1 (6 bases). The V and J ends lost 0 bases and 4 bases respectively, with 10 bases between them. This CDR3 comprises 14 residues. In germline, CDR1 is SGHRS, CDR2 YFSETQ. This chain's CDR3 is CASSLALQGYGYTF. The CDR3 nucleotides are TGCGCCAGCAGCTTGGCCTTACAGGGCTATGGCTACACCTTC.

The rearrangement uses TRBV27 and TRBJ2-1; 8 positions agree with TRBD2. CDR1 MNHEY and CDR2 SMNVEV come from the germline V gene (reference sequence). The CDR3 totals 18 residues. V gave up 4 bases and J gave up 2 bases; unmatched junction bases: 13. The CDR3 is CASSSPFSSGVAYNEQFF. In DNA, the CDR3 is TGTGCCAGCAGTTCTCCTTTTAGTAGCGGGGTAGCCTACAATGAGCAGTTCTTC.

CDR3 sequence (DNA): TGTGCCAGCAGTCAGGACACTGGTTCACCCCTCCACTTT. Translated: CASSQDTGSPLHF. The V call is TRBV27, the J call TRBJ1-6, with D perhaps TRBD1 (5 bases). The germline gives CDR1 MNHEY, CDR2 SMNVEV (reference sequence). The CDR3 covers 13 residues. The germline V and J ends were trimmed by 5 bases and 9 bases, with 11 bases remaining between them.

V is TRBV7-8 and J is TRBJ2-5, with 7 bases identical to TRBD1. Trimming at V came to 4 bases and at J to 5 bases, leaving 7 bases not matched to a gene. CDR3 length equals 14 residues. Germline loops: CDR1 SGHVS, CDR2 FQNEAQ. CDR3 loop: CASSYQAGGETQYF. Here the CDR3 DNA reads TGTGCCAGCAGCTATCAGGCAGGGGGTGAGACCCAGTACTTC.

Only a few counts were recorded for this clone. V usage is TRBV18 and J usage is TRBJ1-1; D call uncertain. This CDR3 region has 14 residues. Trimming removed 2 bases from V and 6 bases from J, with 13 bases in between. Germline lookup yields CDR1 KGHSH and CDR2 LQKENI. DNA for the CDR3: TGTGCCAGCTCACCAACCGGGTTGATCGCTGAAGCTTTCTTT. This encodes CASSPTGLIAEAFF.

The chain employs TRBV19 and TRBJ1-2, with D maybe TRBD1 (6 bases). The CDR3 covers 13 residues. From germline, CDR1 is LNHDA and CDR2 SQIVND (reference sequence). Trimming cost V 6 bases and J 5 bases, with 13 bases left between them. This CDR3 reads CASREGHAYGYTF. For the CDR3, the DNA is TGTGCCAGTAGAGAGGGACACGCATATGGCTACACCTTC.

This chain joins TRBV5-8 and TRBJ2-5; 7 positions agree with TRBD1. The V gene end was trimmed by 4 bases and the J gene end by 5 bases; junction bases not matched to a gene: 11. Germline values: CDR1 SGHTS, CDR2 YDEGEE. The CDR3 consists of 15 residues. For the CDR3, the DNA is TGTGCCAGCAGCCCAGACGGGACAGCAGGGGAGACCCAGTACTTC. Translating gives CASSPDGTAGETQYF. The full variable domain, in which reference TRBV5-8 and TRBJ2-5 provide the parts outside the CDR3, is EAGVTQSPTHLIKTRGQQATLRCSPISGHTSVYWYQQALGLGLQFLLWYDEGEERNRGNFPPRFSGRQFPNYSSELNVNALELEDSALYLCASSPDGTAGETQYFGPGTRLLVL.

A single count supports this clone. The chain employs TRBV7-2 and TRBJ1-2; no definite D call. The germline V gene has CDR1 SGHTA and CDR2 FQGNSA. Trimming took 5 bases from V and 7 from J, leaving 26 bases between them. This CDR3 is built from 17 residues. The CDR3 is CASSRPPPRGTSVGYTF. In DNA form, the CDR3 reads TGTGCCAGCAGCCGACCCCCCCCACGGGGAACGTCCGTTGGCTACACCTTC.

The chain has TRBV11-2 and TRBJ1-1; D call uncertain. The V gene's germline CDR1 is SGHAT and CDR2 FQNNGV. Trimming stripped 1 base from V and 11 bases from J, with 11 bases between. This CDR3 spans 12 amino acids. The CDR3 reads CASSLAVSGAFF. DNA for the CDR3: TGTGCCAGCAGCTTAGCGGTTTCGGGGGCTTTCTTT.

The chain uses TRBV5-4 and TRBJ1-6; the match to TRBD1 covers 9 bases. The CDR3 totals 12 residues. Germline trimming cut 5 bases from V and 15 bases from J; bases unmatched to any gene: 6. Germline V lookup: CDR1 SGHNT, CDR2 YYREEE (reference sequence). CDR3 bases: TGTGCCAGCAGTCTGGACAGGGGCCTCCTCCACTTT. Its translation is CASSLDRGLLHF.

This clone was detected a few times. The gene calls are TRBV4-2 and TRBJ2-2; 11 nucleotides agree with TRBD1. V was pared by 3 bases and J by 7 bases, with 7 bases of the junction left unmatched. The CDR3 length is 16 residues. Germline V gene lookup returns CDR1 LGHNA and CDR2 YNFKEQ. DNA of the CDR3: TGTGCCAGCAGCCAGGCCGGGACAGGGGGTGGCGGGGAGCTGTTTTTT. Protein sequence: CASSQAGTGGGGELFF.

This clone came up once. The chain recombines TRBV4-2 with TRBJ2-7; 8 nucleotides line up with TRBD2. Losses at the gene ends were 3 bases for V and 0 bases for J; bases not matched to a gene: 16. Germline V gives CDR1 LGHNA, CDR2 YNFKEQ. The CDR3 is made up of 19 amino acids. Written as DNA, the CDR3 is TGTGCCAGCAGCCACCGGGGCGGGGGGCCTCGTTCCGTCTCCTACGAGCAGTACTTC. Protein sequence: CASSHRGGGPRSVSYEQYF.

This clone showed up just once. The chain recombines TRBV5-8 with TRBJ1-5; D may be TRBD1 (6 bases). This CDR3 is built from 15 residues. Germline lookup yields CDR1 SGHTS and CDR2 YDEGEE. V was trimmed by 0 bases and J by 3 bases, leaving 10 bases between them. The CDR3 DNA is TGTGCCAGCAGCTTGGCAGGGGCCGCCAATCAGCCCCAGCATTTT. Amino acids: CASSLAGAANQPQHF.

The CDR3 loop is CASRQTRLAGEQYF. The DNA of the CDR3 is TGCGCCAGCAGGCAAACCCGGCTAGCTGGCGAGCAGTACTTC. The gene calls are TRBV5-1 and TRBJ2-7, with a possible D match to TRBD2 (5 bases). CDR1 is SGHRS and CDR2 is YFSETQ in the germline V gene. V lost 5 bases and J lost 6, with 18 bases in between. The CDR3 loop spans 14 amino acids.

The chain carries TRBV6-5 and TRBJ2-5; D gene uncertain. Trimming stripped 1 base from V and 2 bases from J, with 11 bases between. In germline, CDR1 is MNHEY, CDR2 SVGAGI. The CDR3 extends over 15 amino acids. Written as DNA, the CDR3 is TGTGCCAGCAGTTACTACGCCGGTCCTCAAGAGACCCAGTACTTC. It specifies CASSYYAGPQETQYF.

This chain uses TRBV7-2 with TRBJ2-7, with 8 bases that match TRBD2. This CDR3 has 15 amino acids. J gave up 3 bases and V 4 bases, and 8 bases lay outside the gene matches. Per germline, CDR1 SGHTA and CDR2 FQGNSA. DNA for the CDR3: TGTGCCAGCAGCTCGTCCGGGGGGGGCGGCTACGAGCAGTACTTC. Amino acids: CASSSSGGGGYEQYF.

CDR3 in amino acids: CASSPDSGGGDTQYF. The CDR3 coding sequence is TGTGCCAGCAGCCCTGATAGCGGGGGCGGGGATACGCAGTATTTT. The chain combines TRBV4-2 with TRBJ2-3; 9 bases agree with TRBD2. After removal of 4 bases from V and 6 bases from J, the junction contained 8 bases not matched to a gene. The CDR3 is 15 residues long. Germline-derived CDR1 and CDR2 are LGHNA and YNFKEQ.